The rows below give T cell receptor beta chains drawn from one sample of a study of Graves' ophthalmopathy and Graves' hyperthyroidism. TCRdb redid the calling of the multiplex PCR reads with MiXCR, one entry per CDR3 protein. The table shows under 800,000 distinct CDR3 sequences, with about 20% occurring only once. Input material: peripheral blood. The receptors were gathered from a young woman with stable Graves' hyperthyroidism. Some clones in this sample may be carry-over from other donors' samples. CDR3s include the opening cysteine and the closing phenylalanine or tryptophan. Each record gives: J gene, V gene, CDR3 protein.

J: TRBJ2-7; V: TRBV15; CDR3: CATSRDPGDSYEQYF
J: TRBJ2-7; V: TRBV27; CDR3: CASGTGLNEQYF
J: TRBJ1-3; V: TRBV6-2/TRBV6-3; CDR3: CASNSVTGAGNTIYF
J: TRBJ1-1; V: TRBV19; CDR3: CASTRQGVKNTEAFF
J: TRBJ1-2; V: TRBV20-1; CDR3: CSARGGQGQRDTF
J: TRBJ1-5; V: TRBV20-1; CDR3: CSARGGVQRNQPQHF
J: TRBJ1-5; V: TRBV20-1; CDR3: CSASWDRYSNQPQHF
J: TRBJ2-5; V: TRBV6-2/TRBV6-3; CDR3: CASSHRDRGVETQYF
J: TRBJ1-1; V: TRBV6-1; CDR3: CASSALTGQMVDTEAFF
J: TRBJ1-1; V: TRBV6-1; CDR3: CASARDWEAFF
J: TRBJ2-7; V: TRBV20-1; CDR3: CSAINTGTSGVKQYF
J: TRBJ2-2; V: TRBV12-3/TRBV12-4; CDR3: CASNVVPGELFF
J: TRBJ1-6; V: TRBV28; CDR3: CASSSTALPLHF
J: TRBJ1-1; V: TRBV3-1; CDR3: CASSHLGGDTEAFF
J: TRBJ1-1; V: TRBV11-2; CDR3: CASSLQSGTGGEAFF
J: TRBJ2-4; V: TRBV5-1; CDR3: CASSLADGGDWDRPKNIQYF
J: TRBJ2-5; V: TRBV6-5; CDR3: CASSLLGGIAETQYF
J: TRBJ1-3; V: TRBV6-1; CDR3: CASSAIDSGNTIYF
J: TRBJ2-7; V: TRBV6-2/TRBV6-3; CDR3: CASSTPTGTEQYF
J: TRBJ2-5; V: TRBV2; CDR3: CASRIGTPRVGGTQYF
J: TRBJ1-2; V: TRBV29-1; CDR3: CSVESPGGPLRGYTF
J: TRBJ2-4; V: TRBV18; CDR3: CASSPQSGDIQYF
J: TRBJ1-2; V: TRBV12-3/TRBV12-4; CDR3: CASSFRGVGYGYTF
J: TRBJ2-5; V: TRBV28; CDR3: CASREQGAQETQYF
J: TRBJ2-7; V: TRBV28; CDR3: CATTRSTYEQYF
J: TRBJ1-2; V: TRBV6-5; CDR3: CASSYARDYGYTF
J: TRBJ1-3; V: TRBV6-1; CDR3: CASREDRGPGNTIYF
J: TRBJ1-4; V: TRBV6-1; CDR3: CASSGRGLWDEKLFF
J: TRBJ2-5; V: TRBV12-3/TRBV12-4; CDR3: CASRGLTETQYF
J: TRBJ1-1; V: TRBV6-1; CDR3: CASSPSGTGGTEAFF
J: TRBJ2-2; V: TRBV4-1; CDR3: CASSHWGGLNTGELFF
J: TRBJ1-1; V: TRBV5-1; CDR3: CASSLEGTAMMNTEAFF
J: TRBJ1-2; V: TRBV30; CDR3: CAWRATVSYTF
J: TRBJ2-2; V: TRBV14; CDR3: CASSQEQGPNTGELFF
J: TRBJ2-5; V: TRBV12-3/TRBV12-4; CDR3: CASSPAASYQETQYF
J: TRBJ2-7; V: TRBV28; CDR3: CASSLPRPELTYEQYF
J: TRBJ2-5; V: TRBV29-1; CDR3: CSGTLGLALQETQYF
J: TRBJ1-5; V: TRBV18; CDR3: CASSKGQDMNQPQHF
J: TRBJ1-5; V: TRBV19; CDR3: CASRKGQSKSNQPQHF